This entry features one T cell receptor beta chain sequence. Its antigen is currently unknown. This record comes from a study of shared clonotypes between healthy human individuals. Overall study findings and caveats: Few donors restricted represented genetic and exposure-history diversity.

Trimming shortened V by 0 bases and J by 0 bases, and 15 bases separated the two germline ends. The CDR3 extends over 17 amino acids. CDR1 is SGHRS and CDR2 is YFSETQ in the germline V gene. CD45RO-negative, CCR7-selected cells formed the naive CD8 fraction, which excluded terminally differentiated effector memory CD45RA+ cells. Profiling relied on immunoSEQ multiplex PCR, and the TCRdb table lists in-frame clones only, not all of them. The sample includes around 640,000 clones, 95% to 96% of them seen just once. The chain couples TRBV5-1 to TRBJ1-2; no firm D call. The source is a woman aged 25 to 45 in good health. The sequenced material came from naive CD8+ T cells sorted from blood. CDR3 region: CASSLVGEGGPNYGYTF. CDR3 nucleotides: TGCGCCAGCAGCTTGGTCGGGGAGGGCGGACCTAACTATGGCTACACCTTC.